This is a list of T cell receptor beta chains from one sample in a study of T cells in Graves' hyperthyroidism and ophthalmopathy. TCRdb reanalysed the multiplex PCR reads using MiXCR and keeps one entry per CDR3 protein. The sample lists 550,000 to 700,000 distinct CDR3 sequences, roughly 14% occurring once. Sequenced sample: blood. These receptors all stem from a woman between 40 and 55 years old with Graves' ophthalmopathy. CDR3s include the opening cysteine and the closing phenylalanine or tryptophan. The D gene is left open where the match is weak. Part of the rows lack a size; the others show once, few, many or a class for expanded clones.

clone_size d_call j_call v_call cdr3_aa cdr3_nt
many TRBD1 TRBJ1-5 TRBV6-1 CASSLPTGGNQPQHF TGTGCCAGCAGCCTCCCTACAGGGGGCAATCAGCCCCAGCATTTT
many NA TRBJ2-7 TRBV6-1 CASSLGINYEQYF TGTGCCAGCAGCCTCGGCATTAACTACGAGCAGTACTTC
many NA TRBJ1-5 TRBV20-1 CSAREWISNQPQHF TGCAGTGCTAGAGAATGGATTAGCAATCAGCCCCAGCATTTT
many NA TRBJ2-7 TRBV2 CASSKMGSYEQYF TGTGCCAGCAGTAAAATGGGCTCCTACGAGCAGTACTTC
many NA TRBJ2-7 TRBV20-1 CSARDLGEGQQYF TGCAGTGCCCGGGACTTGGGGGAAGGCCAGCAGTACTTC
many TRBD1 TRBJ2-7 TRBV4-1 CASSQDNRGSEQYF TGCGCCAGCAGCCAAGATAACAGGGGATCAGAGCAGTACTTC
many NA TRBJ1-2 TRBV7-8 CASSPGGVDYGYTF TGTGCCAGCAGCCCCGGAGGGGTCGACTATGGCTACACCTTC
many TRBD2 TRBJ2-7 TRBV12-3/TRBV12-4 CASSRTSGRAFTLEQYF TGTGCCAGCAGTCGGACTAGCGGGAGGGCCTTCACCCTAGAGCAGTACTTC
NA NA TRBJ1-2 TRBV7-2 CASSFVAVNYGYTF TGTGCCAGCAGCTTTGTGGCTGTTAACTATGGCTACACCTTC
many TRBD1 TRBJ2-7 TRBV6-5 CASSYRQGYEQYF TGTGCCAGCAGTTACCGACAGGGCTACGAGCAGTACTTC
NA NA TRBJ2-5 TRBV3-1 CASSQFSGQETQYF TGTGCCAGCAGCCAATTCAGCGGCCAAGAGACCCAGTACTTC
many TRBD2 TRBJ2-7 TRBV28 CASSPSYLAEAYEQYF TGTGCCAGCAGTCCCTCTTATCTAGCGGAGGCTTACGAGCAGTACTTC
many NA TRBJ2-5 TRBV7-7 CASSLGSVEETQYF TGTGCTAGCAGCTTAGGTAGCGTGGAAGAGACCCAGTACTTC
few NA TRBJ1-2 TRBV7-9 CASSKGTTGGYTF TGTGCCAGCAGCAAAGGGACCACAGGTGGCTACACCTTC
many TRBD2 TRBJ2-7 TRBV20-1 CSARTGTRPYEQYF TGCAGTGCTAGAACCGGGACTAGACCCTACGAGCAGTACTTC
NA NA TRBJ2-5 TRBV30 CAWNQGSGETQYF TGTGCCTGGAACCAGGGATCCGGCGAGACCCAGTACTTC
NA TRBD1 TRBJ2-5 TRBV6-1 CASTRTGIEGETQYF TGTGCCAGCACCAGGACAGGGATAGAAGGAGAGACCCAGTACTTC
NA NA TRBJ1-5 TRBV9 CASSVDGSLNQPQHF TGTGCCAGCAGCGTAGATGGATCCCTCAATCAGCCCCAGCATTTT
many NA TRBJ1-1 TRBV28 CASSLRIVNTEAFF TGTGCCAGCAGTTTAAGAATCGTGAACACTGAAGCTTTCTTT
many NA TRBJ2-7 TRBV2 CASESDEQYF TGTGCCAGCGAATCAGACGAGCAGTACTTC
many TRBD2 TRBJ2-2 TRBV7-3 CASRDQREGFTGELFF TGTGCCAGCAGAGATCAGCGGGAGGGCTTCACCGGGGAGCTGTTTTTT
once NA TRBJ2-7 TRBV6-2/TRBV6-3 CASSRQPGRMYEQYF TGTGCCAGCAGTCGCCAACCGGGCAGGATGTACGAGCAGTACTTC
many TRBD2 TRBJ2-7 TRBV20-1 CSARDDLAGYEQYF TGCAGTGCTAGAGATGACCTAGCGGGCTACGAGCAGTACTTC
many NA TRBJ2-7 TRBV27 CASSLRGGTAPYEQYF TGTGCCAGCAGTTTAAGGGGGGGGACTGCCCCCTACGAGCAGTACTTC
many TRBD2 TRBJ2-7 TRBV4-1 CASSQEPPSASGLYEQYF TGCGCCAGCAGCCAAGAGCCCCCCTCGGCTAGCGGGTTGTACGAGCAGTACTTC
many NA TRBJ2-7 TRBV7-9 CASSLPSIVYEQYF TGTGCCAGCAGCTTACCCTCGATCGTCTACGAGCAGTACTTC
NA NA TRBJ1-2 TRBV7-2 CASSKDGGLYGYTF TGTGCCAGCAGCAAAGACGGCGGACTCTATGGCTACACCTTC
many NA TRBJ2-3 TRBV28 CASSLDFSDTQYF TGTGCCAGCAGTTTAGATTTTTCGGATACGCAGTATTTT
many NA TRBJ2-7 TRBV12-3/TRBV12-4 CASRSPVAPPYEQYF TGTGCCAGCAGGTCACCAGTGGCTCCCCCCTACGAGCAGTACTTC
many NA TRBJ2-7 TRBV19 CASSIVSRANEQYF TGTGCCAGTAGTATAGTATCCAGGGCCAACGAGCAGTACTTC
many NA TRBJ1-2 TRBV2 CASSTERQNRGGTF TGTGCCAGCAGCACCGAGAGACAGAACCGAGGTGGCACCTTC
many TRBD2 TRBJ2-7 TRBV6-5 CASSLNSGSPYEQYF TGTGCCAGCAGTCTTAATAGCGGGAGTCCGTACGAGCAGTACTTC